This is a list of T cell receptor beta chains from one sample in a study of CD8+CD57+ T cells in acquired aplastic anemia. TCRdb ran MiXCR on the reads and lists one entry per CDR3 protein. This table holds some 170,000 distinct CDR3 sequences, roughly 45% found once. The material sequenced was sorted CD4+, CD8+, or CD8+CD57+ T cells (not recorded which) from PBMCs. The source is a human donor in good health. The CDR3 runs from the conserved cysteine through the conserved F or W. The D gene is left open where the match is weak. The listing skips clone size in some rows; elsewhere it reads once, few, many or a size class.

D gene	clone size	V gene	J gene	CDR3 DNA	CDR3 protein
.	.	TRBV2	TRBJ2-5	TGTGCCAGCAGTGAAGCCCGGGACCTCCAAGAGACCCAGTACTTC	CASSEARDLQETQYF
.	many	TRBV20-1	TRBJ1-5	TGCAGTGCTAGACCGGGAGGGAATCAGCCCCAGCATTTT	CSARPGGNQPQHF
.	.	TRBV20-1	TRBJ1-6	TGCAGTGCTCCGACTAGCGGGTTGGATAATTCACCCCTCCACTTT	CSAPTSGLDNSPLHF
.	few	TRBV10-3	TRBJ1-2	TGTGCCATCCTTCCCCCCAGAGGAATCCTCTATGGCTACACCTTC	CAILPPRGILYGYTF
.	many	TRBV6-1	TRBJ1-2	TGTGCCAGCAGTGAATCGGGCTATGGCTACACCTTC	CASSESGYGYTF
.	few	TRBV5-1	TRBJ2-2	TGCGCCAGCAGCTTGGTTTTTTCGACCGGGGAGCTGTTTTTT	CASSLVFSTGELFF
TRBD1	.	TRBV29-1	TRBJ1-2	TGCAGCGTCGGGACAGGGCTTGGGTATGGCTACACCTTC	CSVGTGLGYGYTF
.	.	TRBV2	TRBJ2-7	TGTGCCAGCAGGATCGGAAGGAACGAGCAGTACTTC	CASRIGRNEQYF
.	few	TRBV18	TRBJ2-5	TGTGCCAGCTCACCAGTAGAAGGGGAGACCCAGTACTTC	CASSPVEGETQYF
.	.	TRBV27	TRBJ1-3	TGTGCCAGCAGTTCTACCGTGAGCTCTGGAAACACCATATATTTT	CASSSTVSSGNTIYF
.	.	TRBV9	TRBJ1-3	TGTGCCAGCAGCGCCGAACTGGGCGGAAACACCATATATTTT	CASSAELGGNTIYF
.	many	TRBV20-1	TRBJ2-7	TGCAGTGCCCAGTTGATAGGGGGGTCCTACGAGCAGTACTTC	CSAQLIGGSYEQYF
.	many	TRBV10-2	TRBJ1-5	TGCGCCAGCAGTGAGTCCATCTCGGTTACCTTTTATAATCAGCCCCAGCATTTT	CASSESISVTFYNQPQHF
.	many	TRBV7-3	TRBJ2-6	TGTGCCAGCAGCCGTAGCTCCTCTGGGGCCAACGTCCTGACTTTC	CASSRSSSGANVLTF
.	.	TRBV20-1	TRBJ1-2	TGCAGTGCTGGACGTGGCGTAGTGGACTATGGCTACACCTTC	CSAGRGVVDYGYTF
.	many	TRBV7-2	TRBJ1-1	TGTGCCAGCCGAGTGGGGGTAGGCAACACTGAAGCTTTCTTT	CASRVGVGNTEAFF
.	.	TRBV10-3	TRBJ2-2	TGTGCCATCAGGGAGGCGAACACCGGGGAGCTGTTTTTT	CAIREANTGELFF
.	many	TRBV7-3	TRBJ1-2	TGTGCCAGTAGCCGGGGGGGGCTTGCTGGCTACACCTTC	CASSRGGLAGYTF
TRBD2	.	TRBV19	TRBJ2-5	TGTGCCAGTAGTCCCACTAGCGGGCCCCAAGAGACCCAGTACTTC	CASSPTSGPQETQYF
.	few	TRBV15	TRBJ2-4	TGTGCCACCAGCAGCCGGGACACCCAGCACTTC	CATSSRDTQHF
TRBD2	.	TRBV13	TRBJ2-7	TGTGCCAGCAGTAGATACGGGGGGGCCTACGAGCAGTACTTC	CASSRYGGAYEQYF
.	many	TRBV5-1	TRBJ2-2	TGCGCCAGCAGCTTGGTTGTCACTCAGAACACCGGGGAGCTGTTTTTT	CASSLVVTQNTGELFF